The entry below gives a single TCR beta chain sequence along with its context. This clone was picked up a small number of times. The clone's antigen remains unknown. Base quality data are lacking; no much larger clone is found one base away. The immunoSEQ Assay, a bias-controlled multiplex PCR, was used to amplify TCRbeta CDR3 regions from genomic DNA. On the authors' methods: The number of nucleated cells in each sample was estimated from the amplification of reference gene primers within the assay. To quantify the absolute abundance of each unique TCRbeta CDR3 rearrangement, sequence reads were collapsed and filtered. Productive Simpson clonality was computed per sample as the square root of Simpson's diversity index over productive rearrangements. TCRdb stores this immuneACCESS table with in-frame sequences only. Part of the clones is absent; in the studies checked, under half of the shortfall reflects unresolved V genes, and no reason is known for the rest. V, J and clone size derive from that table, while D and trimming were established from the DNA sequence. The table for this sample lists under 250,000 clones; less than 85% of them were counted only once. The ten largest account for under 2% of the sample.

The record originates from a study of blood T cell repertoires in COVID-19 (dated by TCRdb to the early 2020s). The study in broad terms: Samples from collaborators originated in the United States, Italy and Spain and spanned both the acute and convalescent phases of COVID-19. The material from the prospective study consisted of cDNA or gDNA derived from T cells, B-cell-depleted T cells, or PBMCs. Subjects who had been exposed to COVID-19, were actively infected with it, or had recovered from it provided the deeply sampled blood TCRbeta repertoires that made up the dataset. The repertoires were released in a freely available public database intended as a resource for research on the immune response to SARS-CoV-2. Samples were obtained from the ongoing ImmuneRACE study (first 160 participants) and from over 1,000 subjects provided by 6 global collaborators. Sample metadata almost always included a de-identified subject ID, COVID-19 status, age in years and sex. HLA class I and class II types, where available, came from metadata supplied by the sample provider rather than from assay-based typing.

Participants in the prospective study were aged 18 to 89 years, lived in more than 20 United States geographic areas, and enrolled through a virtual design. In the prospective study, participants were assigned to cohorts based on the clinical history participants reported in a screening survey and a study questionnaire. Recovered participants in ImmuneRACE Cohort 3 were defined as having two consecutive negative NP/OP PCR tests, clearance from a healthcare professional, or resolution of symptoms. Each participant in the prospective study had whole blood, serum and a nasopharyngeal or oropharyngeal swab collected by mobile phlebotomists. Additional blood draws and questionnaires over an approximately two-month period could optionally be provided by prospective study participants. Prospective study blood samples were shipped either frozen or at room temperature before DNA extraction. General findings and caveats noted by the study authors: How much clinical and demographic metadata was included differed by source and by participant, and the metadata was provided uncurated.

From V the trimming removes 6 bases and from J it removes 2 bases, while the gene matches leave 9 bases of the junction unaccounted for. Measured from the cysteine to the phenylalanine, the CDR3 is 15 residues long. This entry keeps only the CDR3 DNA: 45 bases, framed from base 1. The germline V gene (reference sequence) supplies CDR1 LNHDA and CDR2 SQIVND. Sequencing was done on a sample of PBMCs or T cells enriched from blood (not recorded which). The chain is made from TRBV19 and TRBJ1-2; 7 bases in the junction line up with TRBD1. The receptor was derived from a man in his fifties or sixties who had recovered from COVID-19. The DNA is TGTGCCAGTAGCCATCTAGGGACAGCAAACTATGGCTACACCTTC. This sequence encodes CASSHLGTANYGYTF.